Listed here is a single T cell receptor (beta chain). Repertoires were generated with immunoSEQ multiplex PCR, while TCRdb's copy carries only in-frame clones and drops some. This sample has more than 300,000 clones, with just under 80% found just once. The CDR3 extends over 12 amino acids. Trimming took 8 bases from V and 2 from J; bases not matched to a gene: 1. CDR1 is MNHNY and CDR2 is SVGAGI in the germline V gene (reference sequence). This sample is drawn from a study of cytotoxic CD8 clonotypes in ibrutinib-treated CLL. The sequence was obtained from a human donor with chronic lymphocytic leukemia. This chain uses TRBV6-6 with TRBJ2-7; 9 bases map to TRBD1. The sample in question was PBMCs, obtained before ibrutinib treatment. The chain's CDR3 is CASGTGTYEQYF. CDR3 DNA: TGTGCCAGCGGGACAGGGACCTACGAGCAGTACTTC.